The 30 T cell receptor beta chains given below trace back to one sample, sequenced in a study of response to subunit inactivated influenza vaccine. TCRdb itself ran the RT-PCR reads through MiXCR, one entry per CDR3 protein. The sample holds 550,000 to 800,000 distinct CDR3 sequences, approximately 14% seen once. This specimen consisted of PBMCs from blood, obtained 12 days after vaccination. All receptors come from a man aged 50-59 years who received an inactivated influenza vaccine.

The CDR3 sequence: CASNPTGGFAEQYF. The CDR3 bases are TGTGCCAGCAACCCGACAGGGGGCTTCGCCGAGCAGTACTTC. This chain joins TRBV6-2 or TRBV6-3 and TRBJ2-7; 10 bases align to TRBD1. Losses at the gene ends were 7 bases for V and 6 bases for J; bases not matched to a gene: 9. The CDR3 runs to 14 residues. Germline V gives CDR1 MNHEY, CDR2 SVGEGT.

The chain joins TRBV2 to TRBJ2-1; 12 nucleotides align to TRBD1. Trimming at V came to 4 bases and at J to 8 bases, leaving 6 bases not matched to a gene. Germline V gene data show CDR1 as SNHLY and CDR2 as FYNNEI. The CDR3 length is 15 residues. The CDR3 nucleotides are TGTGCCAGCAGTGGGGGGACAGGGGGCCTCGATGAGCAGTTCTTC. Translated: CASSGGTGGLDEQFF.

This clonotype was counted many times. The chain uses TRBV7-9 and TRBJ2-7; 8 nucleotides align to TRBD1. Germline trimming cut 5 bases from V and 3 bases from J; bases unmatched to any gene: 3. Germline loops: CDR1 SEHNR, CDR2 FQNEAQ (reference sequence). The CDR3 extends over 13 amino acids. CDR3 in amino acids: CASSIGQGYEQYF. In DNA, the CDR3 is TGTGCCAGCAGCATCGGACAGGGCTACGAGCAGTACTTC.

The rearrangement joins TRBV30 to TRBJ2-6, with 9 bases fitting TRBD2. The J segment lost 2 bases and the V segment lost 4 bases, leaving 12 bases of the junction unmatched. The CDR3 spans 18 residues. Germline CDR1 GTSNPN, CDR2 SVGIG (reference sequence). The CDR3 DNA follows: TGTGCCTGGAAAGGTCTGGGCGGGGGGGCCCCTGGGGCCAACGTCCTGACTTTC. Amino acids: CAWKGLGGGAPGANVLTF.

This chain uses TRBV20-1 with TRBJ2-3; no clear D. Trimming shortened V by 1 base and J by 0 bases, and 11 bases separated the two germline ends. Germline CDR1 is DFQATT and CDR2 is SNEGSKA (reference sequence). The CDR3 runs to 15 residues. The CDR3: CSARVTETSTDTQYF. The CDR3 region has the DNA TGCAGTGCTAGAGTAACGGAAACTAGCACAGATACGCAGTATTTT.

This clonotype was observed a few times. V and J are TRBV7-2 and TRBJ1-2; D is uncertain. Germline V gene sequence: CDR1 SGHTA, CDR2 FQGNSA. This CDR3 is 12 amino acids long. V lost 1 base and J lost 8, with 8 bases in between. DNA for the CDR3: TGTGCCAGCAGCTTAGAGAGGGCCGGCTACACCTTC. Amino acid sequence: CASSLERAGYTF.

The rearrangement uses TRBV6-2 or TRBV6-3 and TRBJ2-3, with 8 bases identical to TRBD2. Losses at the gene ends were 2 bases for V and 6 bases for J; bases not matched to a gene: 10. This CDR3 spans 16 amino acids. CDR1 and CDR2 from the germline V gene are MNHEY and SVGEGT. DNA of the CDR3: TGTGCCAGCAGTTACGGAGATAGCGGGGACCTGGATACGCAGTATTTT. The encoded protein is CASSYGDSGDLDTQYF.

This clonotype has at least ten counts. The rearrangement joins TRBV6-2 or TRBV6-3 to TRBJ2-1, with no clear D. The CDR3 loop spans 15 amino acids. The germline gives CDR1 MNHEY, CDR2 SVGEGT. The ends were cut back, 3 bases at V and 0 bases at J, with 9 bases in the middle. CDR3 region: CASSYSAGSYNEQFF. The CDR3 nucleotides read TGTGCCAGCAGTTATTCAGCCGGCTCCTACAATGAGCAGTTCTTC.

The CDR3 DNA is TGTGCCAGCAGTTTTGAGAGCGGAGCTGGGACAGATACGCAGTATTTT. It specifies CASSFESGAGTDTQYF. This chain uses TRBV28 with TRBJ2-3, with D maybe TRBD2 (5 bases). The V gene lost 3 bases and the J gene lost 3 bases, with 16 bases spanning the gap. The CDR3 is made up of 16 amino acids. Germline V gene lookup returns CDR1 MDHEN and CDR2 SYDVKM.

This chain connects TRBV11-2 to TRBJ2-1, with D possibly being TRBD1 (6 bases). Per germline, CDR1 SGHAT and CDR2 FQNNGV. V gave up 7 bases and J gave up 12 bases, with 25 bases separating them. CDR3 length equals 15 residues. In nucleotides, the CDR3 is TGTGCCAGCAAATGGACCGCGTCATTTAAAGGGGGGCAGTTCTTC. Translated, it gives CASKWTASFKGGQFF.

This chain links TRBV12-3 or TRBV12-4 with TRBJ2-7, with D possibly TRBD1 on 5 matching bases. Deletions cut 4 bases from V and 0 bases from J, with 10 bases between. The CDR3 spans 14 residues. The CDR3 reads CASSSSTVSYEQYF. Written as DNA, the CDR3 is TGTGCCAGCAGTTCGTCGACAGTCTCCTACGAGCAGTACTTC.

The chain carries TRBV29-1 and TRBJ2-3, with D maybe TRBD2 (6 bases). The V and J ends lost 4 bases and 2 bases respectively, with 13 bases between them. In germline, CDR1 is SQVTM, CDR2 ANQGSEA. The CDR3 totals 14 residues. This chain's CDR3 is CSVGFGSPTDTQYF. CDR3 nucleotides: TGCAGCGTTGGATTCGGGAGCCCCACAGATACGCAGTATTTT.

This rearrangement joins TRBV10-1 to TRBJ2-5, with D perhaps TRBD2 (6 bases). This CDR3 contains 13 residues. Germline loops: CDR1 WNHNN, CDR2 SYGVQD (reference sequence). The V end lost 7 bases, the J end lost 4 bases, and 13 bases lay between the germline ends. The CDR3 sequence is CASNNQGGETQYF. DNA for the CDR3: TGCGCCAGCAACAACCAGGGAGGAGAGACCCAGTACTTC.

This clonotype showed up just a few times. This chain joins TRBV20-1 and TRBJ2-7, with 13 bases that match TRBD2. After removal of 6 bases from V and 2 bases from J, the junction contained 4 bases not matched to a gene. CDR3 length equals 14 residues. Germline assignment: CDR1 DFQATT and CDR2 SNEGSKA (reference sequence). The CDR3 DNA reads TGCAGTGCCCCCGGGACTAGCGGGACCTACGAGCAGTACTTC. Translated: CSAPGTSGTYEQYF.

The chain carries TRBV4-3 and TRBJ1-3; a weak D match, TRBD1 (5 bases). Germline V gives CDR1 LGHNA, CDR2 YSLEER. CDR3 length: 15 residues. Trimming stripped 1 base from V and 0 bases from J, with 7 bases between. The CDR3 loop is CASSQGTSSGNTIYF. The CDR3 region has the DNA TGCGCCAGCAGCCAAGGGACAAGCTCTGGAAACACCATATATTTT.

This clonotype has just a few counts. The chain carries TRBV7-9 and TRBJ2-7, with unresolved D. Trimming removed 5 bases at V and 2 bases at J, with 16 bases between. CDR3 length: 15 amino acids. CDR1 and CDR2 from the germline V gene are SEHNR and FQNEAQ (reference sequence). The CDR3 DNA reads as TGTGCCAGCAGCCAACGACAAGTTTTCCCCTACGAGCAGTACTTC. This sequence encodes CASSQRQVFPYEQYF.

This clonotype showed up many times. The chain recombines TRBV24-1 with TRBJ1-2; D gene uncertain. The germline V gene has CDR1 KGHDR and CDR2 SFDVKD. The V end was cut by 9 bases, the J end by 8 bases, with 12 bases between. This CDR3 comprises 11 residues. The DNA for the CDR3 is TGTGCCACCGGCGACTTAGGAGGCTACACCTTC. Its protein is CATGDLGGYTF.

The chain links TRBV6-5 to TRBJ2-7; TRBD1 is a possible D gene (6 bases). Germline-derived CDR1 and CDR2 are MNHEY and SVGAGI. V was clipped by 4 bases and J by 2 bases, with 15 bases between them. The CDR3 covers 15 residues. CDR3 protein: CASSLLTGSAYEQYF. The CDR3 region has the DNA TGTGCCAGCAGTTTATTAACAGGGTCGGCCTACGAGCAGTACTTC.

To note about this clonotype: This sequence may be a read error, since a much larger clone differs from it by one base. V and J are TRBV7-9 and TRBJ2-1; D may correspond to TRBD1 or TRBD2 (5 bases each). Trimming removed 4 bases at V and 7 bases at J, with 8 bases between. CDR1 is SEHNR and CDR2 is FQNEAQ in the germline V gene (reference sequence). This CDR3 is 12 amino acids long. CDR3 nucleotide sequence: TGTGCCAGCAGCTGGGACGAGAATGAGCAGTTCTTC. Translation gives CASSWDENEQFF.

The table lists this clonotype with a few counts. This chain connects TRBV5-1 to TRBJ1-1, with D unresolved. The CDR3 has 14 residues. Trimming cost V 0 bases and J 1 base, with 7 bases left between them. CDR1 is SGHRS and CDR2 is YFSETQ in the germline V gene. The CDR3 DNA reads TGCGCCAGCAGCTTGGTACAGTCGAACACTGAAGCTTTCTTT. Its translation is CASSLVQSNTEAFF.

The rearrangement joins TRBV30 to TRBJ2-3, with 9 positions matching TRBD2. V shed 4 bases and J 4 bases; nucleotides not matched to a gene: 6. Germline CDR1 and CDR2: GTSNPN and SVGIG (reference sequence). CDR3 length: 14 residues. DNA of the CDR3: TGTGCCTGGACTAGCGGGACGGGGGCAGATACGCAGTATTTT. Translated: CAWTSGTGADTQYF.

This clonotype showed up just a few times. The CDR3 bases are TGTGCCAGCAGTCCCCTAAGGCGGGGGGCACCTAGCACAGATACGCAGTATTTT. Translation gives CASSPLRRGAPSTDTQYF. The gene calls are TRBV28 and TRBJ2-3, with TRBD2 identical over 8 bases. There are 18 residues in the CDR3. V shed 5 bases, J shed 0 bases, and the junction held 13 bases outside the gene matches. Germline assignment: CDR1 MDHEN and CDR2 SYDVKM.

Only a few counts were recorded for this clonotype. The chain is built from TRBV4-3 and TRBJ2-7, with TRBD1 identical over 7 bases. The V segment lost 4 bases and the J segment 0 bases; nucleotides outside the gene matches: 6. The CDR3 extends over 15 amino acids. Per germline, CDR1 LGHNA and CDR2 YSLEER. DNA of the CDR3: TGCGCCAGCAGCCCAGGGCAGGGGGACTCCTACGAGCAGTACTTC. This gives the protein CASSPGQGDSYEQYF.

The chain is built from TRBV28 and TRBJ1-5; TRBD1 might be the D (6 bases). This CDR3 spans 13 amino acids. CDR1 and CDR2 (germline): MDHEN, SYDVKM. Trimming pared 8 bases from V and 3 bases from J, leaving 11 bases between. The CDR3 spells CASDGQYNQPQHF. CDR3 nucleotide sequence: TGTGCCAGCGACGGACAGTACAATCAGCCCCAGCATTTT.

This clonotype was seen more than once but under ten times. The chain is built from TRBV5-4 and TRBJ2-1; TRBD2 is a possible D gene (5 bases). Germline-derived CDR1 and CDR2 are SGHNT and YYREEE (reference sequence). This CDR3 comprises 16 residues. V dropped 3 bases and J dropped 0 bases, with 13 bases sitting between them. Here the CDR3 DNA reads TGTGCCAGCAGCTCCGGAGCGGCGAGCTCCTACAATGAGCAGTTCTTC. The encoded protein is CASSSGAASSYNEQFF.

The gene calls are TRBV5-4 and TRBJ1-1; D gene uncertain. V was cut by 0 bases and J by 0 bases, with 9 bases left in between. The CDR3 is made up of 15 amino acids. Per germline, CDR1 SGHNT and CDR2 YYREEE (reference sequence). CDR3 residues: CASSLAGSMNTEAFF. In DNA, the CDR3 is TGTGCCAGCAGCTTGGCGGGCAGCATGAACACTGAAGCTTTCTTT.

This sequence joins TRBV5-5 and TRBJ2-7; TRBD2 matches 9 bases. The CDR3 contains 16 residues. The V gene's germline CDR1 is SGHKS and CDR2 YYEKEE (reference sequence). V was clipped by 1 base and J by 2 bases; unmatched bases: 7. CDR3 DNA sequence: TGTGCCAGCAGCTTGTTACCTAGCGGGGCACCCTACGAGCAGTACTTC. This gives the protein CASSLLPSGAPYEQYF.

The rearrangement joins TRBV7-9 to TRBJ2-7; D call uncertain. This CDR3 has 14 residues. Germline CDR1 SEHNR, CDR2 FQNEAQ (reference sequence). V was pared by 5 bases and J by 1 base, with 12 bases between. The CDR3 region has the DNA TGTGCCAGCAGCAATCTGCTCTTTTCCTACGAGCAGTACTTC. This codes for CASSNLLFSYEQYF.

The chain couples TRBV11-2 to TRBJ2-1, with D perhaps matching TRBD2 (6 bases). Germline-derived CDR1 and CDR2 are SGHAT and FQNNGV. Trimming removed 2 bases at V and 5 bases at J, with 19 bases between. The CDR3 extends over 17 amino acids. The CDR3 spells CASSLFYVGGVNNEQFF. The CDR3 nucleotides read TGTGCCAGCAGCTTATTTTACGTAGGCGGGGTAAACAATGAGCAGTTCTTC.

This clonotype has at least ten counts. V gene TRBV28 combines with J gene TRBJ1-1, with D possibly TRBD1 on 5 matching bases. This CDR3 spans 14 amino acids. Germline V gene sequence: CDR1 MDHEN, CDR2 SYDVKM. V was clipped by 6 bases and J by 7 bases, with 18 bases between them. The CDR3 loop reads CASSSPVGGVEAFF. CDR3 bases: TGTGCCAGCAGCTCCCCGGTGGGGGGTGTTGAAGCTTTCTTT.